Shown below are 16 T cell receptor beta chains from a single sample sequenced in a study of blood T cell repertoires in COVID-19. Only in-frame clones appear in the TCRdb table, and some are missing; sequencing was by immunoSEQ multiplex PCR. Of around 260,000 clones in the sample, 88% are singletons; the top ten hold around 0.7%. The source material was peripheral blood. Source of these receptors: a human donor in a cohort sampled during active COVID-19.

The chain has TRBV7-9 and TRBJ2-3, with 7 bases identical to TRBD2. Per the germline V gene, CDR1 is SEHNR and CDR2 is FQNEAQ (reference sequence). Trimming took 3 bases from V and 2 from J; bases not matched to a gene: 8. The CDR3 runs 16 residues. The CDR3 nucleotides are TGTGCCAGCAGCTTTGCTGGGGGAGGGAACACAGATACGCAGTATTTT. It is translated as CASSFAGGGNTDTQYF.

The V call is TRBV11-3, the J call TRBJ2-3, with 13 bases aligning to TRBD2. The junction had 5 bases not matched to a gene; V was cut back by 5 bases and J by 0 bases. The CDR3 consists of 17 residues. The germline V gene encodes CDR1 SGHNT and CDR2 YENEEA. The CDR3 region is CASSPGLAGASTDTQYF. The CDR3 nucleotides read TGTGCCAGCAGCCCCGGACTAGCGGGGGCTAGCACAGATACGCAGTATTTT.

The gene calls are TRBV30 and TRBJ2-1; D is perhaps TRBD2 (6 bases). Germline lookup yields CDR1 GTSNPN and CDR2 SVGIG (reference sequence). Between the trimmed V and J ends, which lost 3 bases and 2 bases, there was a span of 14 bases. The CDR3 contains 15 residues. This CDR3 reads CAWRVRGGTYNEQFF. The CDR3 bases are TGTGCCTGGAGGGTTCGGGGAGGTACCTACAATGAGCAGTTCTTC.

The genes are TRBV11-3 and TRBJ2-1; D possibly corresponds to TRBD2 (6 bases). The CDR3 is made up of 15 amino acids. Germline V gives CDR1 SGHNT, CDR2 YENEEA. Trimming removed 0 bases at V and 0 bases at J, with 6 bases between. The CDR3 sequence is CASSLEGGSYNEQFF. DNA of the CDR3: TGTGCCAGCAGCTTAGAGGGGGGCTCCTACAATGAGCAGTTCTTC.

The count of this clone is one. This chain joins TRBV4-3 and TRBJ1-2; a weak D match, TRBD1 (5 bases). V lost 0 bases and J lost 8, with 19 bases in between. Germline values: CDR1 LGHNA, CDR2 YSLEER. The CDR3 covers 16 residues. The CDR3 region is CASSQDIGAAGNGYTF. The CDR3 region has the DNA TGCGCCAGCAGCCAAGATATAGGGGCTGCAGGCAACGGCTACACCTTC.

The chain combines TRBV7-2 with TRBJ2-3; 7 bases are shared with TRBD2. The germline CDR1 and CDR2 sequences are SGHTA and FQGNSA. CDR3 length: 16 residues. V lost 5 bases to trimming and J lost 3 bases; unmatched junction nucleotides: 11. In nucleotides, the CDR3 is TGTGCCAGCAGCCTCTTGGGGGGAGGGTATACAGATACGCAGTATTTT. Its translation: CASSLLGGGYTDTQYF.

CDR3 loop: CASSQDRPSGAFKETQYF. CDR3 DNA: TGCGCCAGCAGCCAAGATAGGCCTAGCGGGGCTTTCAAAGAGACCCAGTACTTC. V gene TRBV4-3 combines with J gene TRBJ2-5; 9 bases line up with TRBD2. Trimming removed 0 bases from V and 3 bases from J; junction bases left unmatched: 11. This CDR3 comprises 18 residues. The V gene's germline CDR1 is LGHNA and CDR2 YSLEER.

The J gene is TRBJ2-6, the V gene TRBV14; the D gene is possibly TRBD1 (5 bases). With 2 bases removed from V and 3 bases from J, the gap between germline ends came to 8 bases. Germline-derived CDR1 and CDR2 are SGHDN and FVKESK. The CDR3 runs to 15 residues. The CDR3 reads CASSQIGVGANVLTF. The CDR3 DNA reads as TGTGCCAGCAGCCAAATAGGGGTTGGGGCCAACGTCCTGACTTTC.

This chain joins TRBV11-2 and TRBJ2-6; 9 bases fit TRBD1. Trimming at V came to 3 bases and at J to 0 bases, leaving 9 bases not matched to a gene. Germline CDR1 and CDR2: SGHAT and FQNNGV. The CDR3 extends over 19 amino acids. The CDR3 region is CASSLAGTGSYSGANVLTF. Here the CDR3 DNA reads TGTGCCAGCAGCTTGGCGGGGACAGGGTCGTACTCTGGGGCCAACGTCCTGACTTTC.

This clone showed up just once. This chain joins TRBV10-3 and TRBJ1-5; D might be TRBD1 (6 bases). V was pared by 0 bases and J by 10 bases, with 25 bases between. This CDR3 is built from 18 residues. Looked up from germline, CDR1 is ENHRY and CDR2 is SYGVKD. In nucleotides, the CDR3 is TGTGCCATCAGTGAGTCGAGCCCGGGGACAACTTTTTCTTCCCCCCAGCATTTT. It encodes CAISESSPGTTFSSPQHF.

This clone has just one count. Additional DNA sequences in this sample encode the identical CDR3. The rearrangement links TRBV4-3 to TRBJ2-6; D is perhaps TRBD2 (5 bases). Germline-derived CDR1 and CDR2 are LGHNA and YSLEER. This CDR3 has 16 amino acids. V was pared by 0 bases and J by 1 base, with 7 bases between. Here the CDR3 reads CASSQDRGSGANVLTF. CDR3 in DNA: TGCGCCAGCAGCCAAGATCGCGGGTCTGGGGCCAACGTCCTGACTTTC.

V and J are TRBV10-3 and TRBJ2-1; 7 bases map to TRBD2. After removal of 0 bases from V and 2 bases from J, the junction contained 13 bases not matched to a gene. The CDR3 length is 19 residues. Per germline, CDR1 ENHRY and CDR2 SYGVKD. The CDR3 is CAISESSLAADFAYNEQFF. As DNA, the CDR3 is TGTGCCATCAGTGAGTCATCCCTAGCGGCCGACTTTGCCTACAATGAGCAGTTCTTC.

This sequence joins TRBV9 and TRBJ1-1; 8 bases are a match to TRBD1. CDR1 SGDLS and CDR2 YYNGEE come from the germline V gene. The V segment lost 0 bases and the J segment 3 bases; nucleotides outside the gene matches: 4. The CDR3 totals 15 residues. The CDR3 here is CASSVEGQGYTEAFF. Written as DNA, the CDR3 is TGTGCCAGCAGCGTAGAAGGACAGGGCTACACTGAAGCTTTCTTT.

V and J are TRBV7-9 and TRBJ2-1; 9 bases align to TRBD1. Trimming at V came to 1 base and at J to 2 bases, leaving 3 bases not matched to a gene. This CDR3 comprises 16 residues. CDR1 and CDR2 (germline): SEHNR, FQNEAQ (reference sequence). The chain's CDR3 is CASSLVGTGPYNEQFF. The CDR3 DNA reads TGTGCCAGCAGCTTAGTAGGGACAGGGCCCTACAATGAGCAGTTCTTC.

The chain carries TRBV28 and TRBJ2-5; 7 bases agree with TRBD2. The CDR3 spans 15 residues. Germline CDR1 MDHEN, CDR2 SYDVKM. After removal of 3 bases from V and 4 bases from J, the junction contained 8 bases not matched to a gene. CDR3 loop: CASSLPGGGRETQYF. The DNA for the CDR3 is TGTGCCAGCAGTTTGCCGGGAGGCGGGAGAGAGACCCAGTACTTC.

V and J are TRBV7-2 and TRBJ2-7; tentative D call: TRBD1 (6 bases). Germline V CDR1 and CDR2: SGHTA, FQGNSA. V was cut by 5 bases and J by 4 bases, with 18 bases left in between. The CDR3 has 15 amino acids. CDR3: CASSETGGPGYEQYF. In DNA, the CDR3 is TGTGCCAGCAGCGAGACAGGTGGGCCGGGGTACGAGCAGTACTTC.